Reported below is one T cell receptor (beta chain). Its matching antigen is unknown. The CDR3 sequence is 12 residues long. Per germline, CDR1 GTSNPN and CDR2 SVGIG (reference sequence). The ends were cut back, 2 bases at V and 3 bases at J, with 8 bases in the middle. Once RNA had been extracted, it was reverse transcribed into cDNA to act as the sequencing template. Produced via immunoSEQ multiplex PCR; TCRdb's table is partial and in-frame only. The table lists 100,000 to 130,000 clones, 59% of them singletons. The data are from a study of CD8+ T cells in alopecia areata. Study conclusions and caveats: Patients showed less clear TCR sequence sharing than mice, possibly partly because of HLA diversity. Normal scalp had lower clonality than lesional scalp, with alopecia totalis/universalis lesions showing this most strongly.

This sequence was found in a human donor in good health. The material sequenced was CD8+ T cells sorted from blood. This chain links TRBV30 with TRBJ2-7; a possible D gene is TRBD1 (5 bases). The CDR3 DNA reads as TGTGCCTGGAGTACCGACAGCTACGAGCAGTACTTC. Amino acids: CAWSTDSYEQYF.